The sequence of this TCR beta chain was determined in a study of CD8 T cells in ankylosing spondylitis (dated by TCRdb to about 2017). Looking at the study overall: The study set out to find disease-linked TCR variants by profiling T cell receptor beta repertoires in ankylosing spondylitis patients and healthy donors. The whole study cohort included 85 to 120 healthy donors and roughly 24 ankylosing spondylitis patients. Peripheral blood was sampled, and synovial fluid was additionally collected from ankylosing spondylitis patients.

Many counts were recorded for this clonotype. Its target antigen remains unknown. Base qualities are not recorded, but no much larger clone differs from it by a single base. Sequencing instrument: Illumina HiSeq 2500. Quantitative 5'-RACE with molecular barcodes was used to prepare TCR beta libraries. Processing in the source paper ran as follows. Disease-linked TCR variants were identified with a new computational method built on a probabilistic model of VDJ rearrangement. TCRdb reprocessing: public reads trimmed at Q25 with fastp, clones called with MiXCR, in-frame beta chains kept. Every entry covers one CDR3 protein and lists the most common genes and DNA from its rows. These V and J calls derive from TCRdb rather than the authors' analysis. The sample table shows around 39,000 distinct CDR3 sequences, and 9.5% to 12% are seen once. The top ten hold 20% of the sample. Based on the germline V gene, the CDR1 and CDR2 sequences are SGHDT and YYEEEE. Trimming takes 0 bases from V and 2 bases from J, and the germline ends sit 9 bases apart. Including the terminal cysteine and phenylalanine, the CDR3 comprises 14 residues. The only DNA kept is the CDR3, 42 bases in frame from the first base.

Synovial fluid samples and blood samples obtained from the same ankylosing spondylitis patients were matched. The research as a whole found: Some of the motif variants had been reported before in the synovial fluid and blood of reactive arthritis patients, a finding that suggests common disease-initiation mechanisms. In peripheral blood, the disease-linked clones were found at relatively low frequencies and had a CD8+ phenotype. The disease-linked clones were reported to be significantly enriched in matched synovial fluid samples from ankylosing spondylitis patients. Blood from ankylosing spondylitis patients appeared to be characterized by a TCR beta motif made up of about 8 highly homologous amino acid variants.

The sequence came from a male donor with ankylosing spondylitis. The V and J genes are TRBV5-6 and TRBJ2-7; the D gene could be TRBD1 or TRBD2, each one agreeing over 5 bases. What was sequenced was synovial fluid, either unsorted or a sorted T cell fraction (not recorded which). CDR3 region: CASSLAEGPYEQYF. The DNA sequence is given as TGTGCCAGCAGCTTGGCAGAGGGACCCTACGAGCAGTACTTC.